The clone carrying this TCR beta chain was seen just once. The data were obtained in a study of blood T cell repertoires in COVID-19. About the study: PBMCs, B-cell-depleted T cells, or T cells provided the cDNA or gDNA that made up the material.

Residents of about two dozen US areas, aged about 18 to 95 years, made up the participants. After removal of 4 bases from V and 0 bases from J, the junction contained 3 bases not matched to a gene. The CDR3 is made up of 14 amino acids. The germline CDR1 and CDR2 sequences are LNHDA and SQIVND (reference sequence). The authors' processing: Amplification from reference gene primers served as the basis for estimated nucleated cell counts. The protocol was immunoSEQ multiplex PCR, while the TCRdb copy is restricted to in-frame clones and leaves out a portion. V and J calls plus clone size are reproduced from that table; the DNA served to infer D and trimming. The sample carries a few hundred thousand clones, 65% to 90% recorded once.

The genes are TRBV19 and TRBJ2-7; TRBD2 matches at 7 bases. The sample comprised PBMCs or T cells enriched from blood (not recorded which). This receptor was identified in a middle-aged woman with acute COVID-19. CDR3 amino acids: CASSSLAASYEQYF. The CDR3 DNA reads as TGTGCCAGTAGTAGCCTAGCGGCCTCCTACGAGCAGTACTTC. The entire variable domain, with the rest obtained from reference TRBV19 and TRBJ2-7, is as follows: DGGITQSPKYLFRKEGQNVTLSCEQNLNHDAMYWYRQDPGQGLRLIYYSQIVNDFQKGDIAEGYSVSREKKESFPLTVTSAQKNPTAFYLCASSSLAASYEQYFGPGTRLTVT.